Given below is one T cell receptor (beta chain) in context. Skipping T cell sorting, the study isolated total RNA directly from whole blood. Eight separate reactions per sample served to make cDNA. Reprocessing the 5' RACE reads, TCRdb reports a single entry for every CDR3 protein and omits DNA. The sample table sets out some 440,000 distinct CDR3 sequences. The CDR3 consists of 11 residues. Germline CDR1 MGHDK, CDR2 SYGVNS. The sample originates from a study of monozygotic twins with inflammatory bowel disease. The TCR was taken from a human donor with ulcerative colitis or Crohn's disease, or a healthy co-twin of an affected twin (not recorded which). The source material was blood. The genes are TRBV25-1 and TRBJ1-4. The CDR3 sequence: CASTFGEKLFF.